The clone carrying this TCR beta chain was observed a handful of times. The antigen is undetermined. The CDR3 extends over 14 amino acids. Germline CDR1 reads SQVTM; CDR2 reads ANQGSEA. J gave up 7 bases and V 5 bases, and 9 bases lay outside the gene matches. This sample was included in a study of cytomegalovirus exposure and HLA in healthy donors. Points from the study as a whole: Across all donors, roughly uniform sequencing depth was an assumption of the presence/absence analyses. Cytomegalovirus-associated status was assigned to approximately 160 TCR beta chains.

The PCR employed 60 Vbeta primers together with 13 Jbeta primers. TCRdb keeps only in-frame clones here, not all; method: immunoSEQ multiplex PCR. The sample contains 99,000 or so clones, under 85% of which appear only once. The receptor was derived from a man aged 25 to 45 in good health and CMV-seronegative. The gene calls are TRBV29-1 and TRBJ2-7, with 12 bases lining up with TRBD1. Sequenced material: PBMCs. Here the CDR3 reads CSVRPGQGAREQYF. The CDR3 DNA reads as TGCAGCGTTAGGCCGGGACAGGGGGCGCGAGAGCAGTACTTC.